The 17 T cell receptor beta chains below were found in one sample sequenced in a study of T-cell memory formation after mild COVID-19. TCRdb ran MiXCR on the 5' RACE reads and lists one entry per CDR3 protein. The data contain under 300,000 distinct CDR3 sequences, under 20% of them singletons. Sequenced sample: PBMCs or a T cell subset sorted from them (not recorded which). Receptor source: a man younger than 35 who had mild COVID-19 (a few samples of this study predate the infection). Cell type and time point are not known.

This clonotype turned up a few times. Here the CDR3 reads CASTLSGGPNQPQHF. In nucleotides, the CDR3 is TGTGCCAGCACCCTAAGCGGGGGTCCTAATCAGCCCCAGCATTTT. V is TRBV7-9 and J is TRBJ1-5; D is possibly TRBD1 (5 bases). V was clipped by 7 bases and J by 4 bases, with 17 bases between them. The CDR3 totals 15 residues. Germline V gene lookup returns CDR1 SEHNR and CDR2 FQNEAQ (reference sequence). The complete variable domain, with remaining parts taken from reference TRBV7-9 and TRBJ1-5, reads DTGVSQNPRHKITKRGQNVTFRCDPISEHNRLYWYRQTLGQGPEFLTYFQNEAQLEKSRLLSDRFSAERPKGSFSTLEIQRTEQGDSAMYLCASTLSGGPNQPQHFGDGTRLSIL.

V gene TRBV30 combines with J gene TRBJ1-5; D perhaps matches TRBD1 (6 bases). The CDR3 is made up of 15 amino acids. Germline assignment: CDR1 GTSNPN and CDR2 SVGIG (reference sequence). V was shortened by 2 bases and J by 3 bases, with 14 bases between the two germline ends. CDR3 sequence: CAWSTDTGLNQPQHF. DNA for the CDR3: TGTGCCTGGAGTACAGATACAGGGCTCAATCAGCCCCAGCATTTT. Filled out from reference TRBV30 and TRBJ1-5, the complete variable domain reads SQTIHQWPATLVQPVGSPLSLECTVEGTSNPNLYWYRQAAGRGLQLLFYSVGIGQISSEVPQNLSASRPQDRQFILSSKKLLLSDSGFYLCAWSTDTGLNQPQHFGDGTRLSIL.

CDR3: CASSSGLAEQYF. CDR3 nucleotides: TGTGCCAGCAGCTCCGGACTAGCAGAGCAGTACTTC. The gene calls are TRBV7-9 and TRBJ2-7, with 8 bases identical to TRBD2. Trimming at V came to 4 bases and at J to 7 bases, leaving 3 bases not matched to a gene. The V gene's germline CDR1 is SEHNR and CDR2 FQNEAQ (reference sequence). The CDR3 runs 12 residues.

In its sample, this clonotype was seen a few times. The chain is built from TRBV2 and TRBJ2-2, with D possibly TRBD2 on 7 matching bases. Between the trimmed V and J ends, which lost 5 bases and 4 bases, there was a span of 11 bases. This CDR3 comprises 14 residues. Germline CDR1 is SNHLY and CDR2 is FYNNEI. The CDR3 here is CASSPGGGTGELFF. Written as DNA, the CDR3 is TGTGCCAGCAGTCCGGGGGGCGGCACCGGGGAGCTGTTTTTT. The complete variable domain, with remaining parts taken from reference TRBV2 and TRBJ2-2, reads EPEVTQTPSHQVTQMGQEVILRCVPISNHLYFYWYRQILGQKVEFLVSFYNNEISEKSEIFDDQFSVERPDGSNFTLKIRSTKLEDSAMYFCASSPGGGTGELFFGEGSRLTVL.

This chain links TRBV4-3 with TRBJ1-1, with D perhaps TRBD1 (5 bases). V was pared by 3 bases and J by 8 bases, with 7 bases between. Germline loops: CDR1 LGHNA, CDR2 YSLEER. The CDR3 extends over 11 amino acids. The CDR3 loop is CASSHRDEAFF. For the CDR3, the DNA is TGCGCCAGCAGCCACCGGGACGAAGCTTTCTTT.

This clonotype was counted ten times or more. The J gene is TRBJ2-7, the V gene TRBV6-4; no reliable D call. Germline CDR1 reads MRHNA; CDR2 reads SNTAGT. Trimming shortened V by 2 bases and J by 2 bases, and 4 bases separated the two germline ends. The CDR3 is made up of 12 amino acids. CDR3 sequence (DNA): TGTGCCAGCAGTGACGGGACCTACGAGCAGTACGTC. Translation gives CASSDGTYEQYV.

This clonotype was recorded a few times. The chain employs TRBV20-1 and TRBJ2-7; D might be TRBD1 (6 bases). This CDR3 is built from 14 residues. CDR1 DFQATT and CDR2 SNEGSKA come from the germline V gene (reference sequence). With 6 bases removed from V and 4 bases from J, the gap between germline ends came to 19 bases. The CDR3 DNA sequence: TGCAGTGCCGTGTGGGACACCCAGGGGTACGAGCAGTACTTC. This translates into CSAVWDTQGYEQYF.

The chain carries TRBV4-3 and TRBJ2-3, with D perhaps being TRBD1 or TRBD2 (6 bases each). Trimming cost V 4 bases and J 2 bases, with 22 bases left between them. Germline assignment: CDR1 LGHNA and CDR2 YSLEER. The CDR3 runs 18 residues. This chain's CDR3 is CASSLRGGTLTSTDTQYF. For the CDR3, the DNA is TGCGCCAGCAGCCTCCGAGGGGGGACACTGACTTCCACAGATACGCAGTATTTT.

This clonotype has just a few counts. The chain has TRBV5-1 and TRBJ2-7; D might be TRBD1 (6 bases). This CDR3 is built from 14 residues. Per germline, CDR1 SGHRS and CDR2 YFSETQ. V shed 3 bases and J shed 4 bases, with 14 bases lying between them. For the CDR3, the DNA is TGCGCCAGCAGCTCTTACGACAGGTCTTACGAGCAGTACTTC. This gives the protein CASSSYDRSYEQYF.

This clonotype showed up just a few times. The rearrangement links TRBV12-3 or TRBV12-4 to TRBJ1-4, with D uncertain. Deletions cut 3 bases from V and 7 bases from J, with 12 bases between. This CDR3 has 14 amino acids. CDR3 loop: CASSLTNEGEKLFF. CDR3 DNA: TGTGCCAGCAGTTTGACGAACGAGGGTGAAAAACTGTTTTTT.

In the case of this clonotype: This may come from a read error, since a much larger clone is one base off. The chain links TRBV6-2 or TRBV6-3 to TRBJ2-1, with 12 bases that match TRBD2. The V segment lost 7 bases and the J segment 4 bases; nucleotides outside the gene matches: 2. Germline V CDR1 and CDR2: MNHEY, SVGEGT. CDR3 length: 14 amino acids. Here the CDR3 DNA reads TGTGCCAGCAAAGGACTAGCGGGGTACAATGAGCAGTTCTTC. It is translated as CASKGLAGYNEQFF.

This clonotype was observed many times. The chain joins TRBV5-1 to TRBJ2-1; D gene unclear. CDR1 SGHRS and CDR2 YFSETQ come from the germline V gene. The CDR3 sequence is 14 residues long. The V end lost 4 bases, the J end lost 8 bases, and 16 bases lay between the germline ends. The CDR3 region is CASSPPEPLDEQFF. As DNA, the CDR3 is TGCGCCAGCAGCCCGCCGGAGCCATTGGATGAGCAGTTCTTC.

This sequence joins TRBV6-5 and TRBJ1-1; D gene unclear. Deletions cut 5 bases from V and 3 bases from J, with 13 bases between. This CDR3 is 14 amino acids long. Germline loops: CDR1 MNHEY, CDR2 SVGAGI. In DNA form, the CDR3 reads TGTGCCAGCAGTCCAACCCTGAGGGACACTGAAGCTTTCTTT. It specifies CASSPTLRDTEAFF.

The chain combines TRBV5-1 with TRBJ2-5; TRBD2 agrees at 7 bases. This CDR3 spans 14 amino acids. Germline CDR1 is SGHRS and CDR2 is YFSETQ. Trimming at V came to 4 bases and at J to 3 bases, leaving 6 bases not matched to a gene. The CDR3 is CASSPGGTEETQYF. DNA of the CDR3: TGCGCCAGCAGCCCGGGGGGAACGGAAGAGACCCAGTACTTC.

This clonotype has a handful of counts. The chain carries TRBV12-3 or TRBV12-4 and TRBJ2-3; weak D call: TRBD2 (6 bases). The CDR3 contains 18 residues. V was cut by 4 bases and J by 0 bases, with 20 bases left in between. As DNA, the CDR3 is TGTGCCAGCAGTTCACGGCTTCTTGGCGGGGTTAGCACAGATACGCAGTATTTT. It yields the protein CASSSRLLGGVSTDTQYF.

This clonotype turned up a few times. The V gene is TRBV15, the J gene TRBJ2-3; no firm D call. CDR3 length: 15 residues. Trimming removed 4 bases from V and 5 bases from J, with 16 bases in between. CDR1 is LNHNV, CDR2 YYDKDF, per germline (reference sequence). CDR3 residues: CATSIGSWAQDTQYF. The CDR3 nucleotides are TGTGCCACCAGCATCGGAAGTTGGGCACAAGATACGCAGTATTTT.

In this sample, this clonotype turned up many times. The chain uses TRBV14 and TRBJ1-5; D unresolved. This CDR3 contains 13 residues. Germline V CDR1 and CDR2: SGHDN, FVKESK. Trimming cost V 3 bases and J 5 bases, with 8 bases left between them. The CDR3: CASSQGPDQPQHF. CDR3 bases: TGTGCCAGCAGCCAGGGTCCTGATCAGCCCCAGCATTTT.